One and the same sample provided the 10 T cell receptor beta chains below, sequenced in a study of regulatory T cells in long-lasting Graves disease (dated by TCRdb to the early 2020s). Library preparation employed multiplex PCR. The sequencing machine was an Illumina HiSeq 4000. To build TCR beta libraries, CDR3 regions were amplified by Arm-PCR using iRepertoire HTBI primers. Clones were called with MiXCR by TCRdb after fastp trimmed the public reads at Q25, and only in-frame beta chains were retained. Rows are unified per CDR3 protein, each entry keeping the most common DNA and genes. The sample has about 470,000 distinct CDR3 sequences on record, 15% of them singletons. The ten largest clones add up to 16% of the sample. The sample's time point, from its label and the paper: newly diagnosed GD, antithyroid drugs for less than 3 months. For both TCR sequencing and RNA sequencing, RNA was extracted from PBMCs using TRIzol.

These same data were also listed under a study on T cells in Graves' hyperthyroidism and ophthalmopathy.

Specimen: peripheral blood mononuclear cells (PBMCs), collected at new diagnosis, from a patient treated with antithyroid drugs. These receptors were collected from a woman in her twenties or thirties with Graves disease. Donor details come from another sample of the same person, matched by shared clones.

The rearrangement links TRBV9 to TRBJ1-1, with D hard to call. V lost 0 bases to trimming and J lost 1 base, with 7 bases between them. Germline assignment: CDR1 SGDLS and CDR2 YYNGEE. The CDR3 extends over 14 amino acids. CDR3: CASSVAAGNTEAFF. The CDR3 DNA reads as TGTGCCAGCAGCGTAGCTGCGGGGAACACTGAAGCTTTCTTT.

In this sample, this clonotype turned up many times. The chain carries TRBV7-9 and TRBJ2-7, with 12 bases fitting TRBD2. The CDR3 length is 17 residues. The germline CDR1 and CDR2 sequences are SEHNR and FQNEAQ (reference sequence). The junction had 15 bases not matched to a gene; V was cut back by 5 bases and J by 7 bases. This CDR3 reads CASSPRGLAGGPGEQYF. The CDR3, as DNA: TGTGCCAGCAGCCCTCGAGGGCTAGCGGGAGGGCCGGGTGAGCAGTACTTC.

This clonotype was detected many times. V usage is TRBV12-3 or TRBV12-4 and J usage is TRBJ2-5, with TRBD2 matching over 12 bases. V lost 7 bases and J lost 2; bases outside the gene matches: 11. The CDR3 runs 17 residues. CDR3 in amino acids: CASTHLPGLAGQETQYF. Here the CDR3 DNA reads TGTGCCAGCACTCACCTCCCTGGACTAGCGGGGCAAGAGACCCAGTACTTC.

This clonotype was observed many times. J is TRBJ1-1 and V is TRBV27; D possibly corresponds to TRBD1 (5 bases). The germline V gene has CDR1 MNHEY and CDR2 SMNVEV (reference sequence). The CDR3 sequence is 14 residues long. Trimming cost V 0 bases and J 4 bases, with 9 bases left between them. The DNA for the CDR3 is TGTGCCAGCAGTTTATCTAGGGGTAGCACTGAAGCTTTCTTT. Its translation: CASSLSRGSTEAFF.

In this sample, this clonotype turned up many times. The gene calls are TRBV18 and TRBJ1-5; maybe TRBD1 (6 bases). V was shortened by 6 bases and J by 10 bases, with 22 bases between the two germline ends. Per the germline V gene, CDR1 is KGHSH and CDR2 is LQKENI. The CDR3 has 15 amino acids. The CDR3, as DNA: TGTGCCAGCTCCCAAACGCACAGGGTCGAATCCCCCCAGCATTTT. The encoded protein is CASSQTHRVESPQHF.

The V and J genes are TRBV19 and TRBJ2-7; 7 bases line up with TRBD1. Per germline, CDR1 LNHDA and CDR2 SQIVND (reference sequence). Unmatched junction bases numbered 8, after V lost 6 bases and J lost 0 bases. The CDR3 extends over 15 amino acids. Here the CDR3 reads CASRAVGQDSYEQYF. Written as DNA, the CDR3 is TGTGCCAGTAGGGCGGTCGGACAGGACTCCTACGAGCAGTACTTC.

For this clonotype: A much bigger clone sits one base away, suggesting this may be a read error. The rearrangement uses TRBV9 and TRBJ1-1; D not certain. Per the germline V gene, CDR1 is SGDLS and CDR2 is YYNGEE. The CDR3 has 15 residues. CDR3 residues: CASSVASSRDTEASF. CDR3 DNA: TGTGCCAGCAGCGTAGCGTCTAGCCGTGACACTGAAGCTTCCTTT.

Ten or more counts support this clonotype. The chain uses TRBV24-1 and TRBJ2-1; 13 positions agree with TRBD2. Germline-derived CDR1 and CDR2 are KGHDR and SFDVKD. With V trimmed by 0 bases and J by 4 bases, 2 bases remained unmatched. This CDR3 spans 17 amino acids. Here the CDR3 DNA reads TGTGCCACCAGTGATTTGACTAGCGGGGGGGAATACAATGAGCAGTTCTTC. This sequence encodes CATSDLTSGGEYNEQFF.

This clonotype was counted between two and nine times. The rearrangement uses TRBV3-1 and TRBJ2-1, with D unresolved. Germline CDR1 reads LGHDT; CDR2 reads YNNKEL (reference sequence). The CDR3 is 15 amino acids. The V end lost 1 base, the J end lost 2 bases, and 9 bases lay between the germline ends. CDR3 sequence reads: CASSQVGNAYNEQFF. CDR3 bases: TGTGCCAGCAGCCAAGTAGGGAACGCCTACAATGAGCAGTTCTTC.

The table lists this clonotype with a few counts. The V gene is TRBV6-1, the J gene TRBJ1-2, with 7 positions matching TRBD1. Per the germline V gene, CDR1 is MNHNS and CDR2 is SASEGT. CDR3 length equals 14 residues. After removal of 0 bases from V and 7 bases from J, the junction contained 5 bases not matched to a gene. CDR3 in amino acids: CASSEARAGGGYTF. The CDR3 DNA reads TGTGCCAGCAGTGAAGCTCGGGCAGGGGGTGGCTACACCTTC.